This note documents a single T cell receptor (beta chain) sequence. These data originate in a study of blood T cell repertoires in COVID-19. Whole-study context: Acute and convalescent COVID-19 specimens originated in the United States, Italy and Spain. T cells, B-cell-depleted T cells, or PBMCs provided the cDNA or gDNA that served as material.

The authors' processing: Cell counts per sample came from amplifying reference gene primers. Data came from immunoSEQ multiplex PCR; TCRdb stores just in-frame clones and leaves some out. V, J and clone size derive from that table, while D and trimming were established from the DNA sequence. This sample yields a few hundred thousand clones, of which roughly 86% are seen a single time; roughly 8% belongs to the top ten. Germline assignment: CDR1 KGHSH and CDR2 LQKENI. CDR3 length: 15 amino acids. The V gene lost 3 bases and the J gene lost 4 bases, with 15 bases spanning the gap. V and J are TRBV18 and TRBJ1-2; tentative D call: TRBD1 (6 bases). The sequencing sample was made of peripheral blood. The receptor was isolated from a woman aged 50 to 65 who had recovered from COVID-19. Here the CDR3 DNA reads TGTGCCAGCTCACCCCGACAGGACTTAGCCTATGGCTACACCTTC. Its translation is CASSPRQDLAYGYTF.